These 28 T cell receptor beta chains share one sample of origin, sequenced in a study of early T cells in non-severe SARS-CoV-2 infection. TCRdb re-analysed the 5' RACE reads in MiXCR, keeping a single row per CDR3 protein. The sample contains fewer than 25,000 distinct CDR3 sequences, 3.5% to 4.5% of which appear only once. The sequencing sample was made of whole blood. The receptors come from an adult who was a healthcare worker with PCR-confirmed SARS-CoV-2 infection or an uninfected control (not recorded which).

There are many counts of this clonotype. The chain employs TRBV20-1 and TRBJ2-7, with D perhaps TRBD1 (5 bases). Per the germline V gene, CDR1 is DFQATT and CDR2 is SNEGSKA (reference sequence). V was cut by 0 bases and J by 10 bases, with 22 bases left in between. CDR3 size: 15 residues. The CDR3 sequence: CSARDQKGATPFQYF. The CDR3 bases are TGCAGTGCTAGAGATCAGAAAGGGGCGACCCCCTTTCAGTACTTC.

This clonotype was seen many times. The CDR3 spells CASSSRHTALTNEKLFF. CDR3 in DNA: TGTGCCAGTAGTTCGCGACACACCGCTCTAACTAATGAAAAACTGTTTTTT. The chain joins TRBV19 to TRBJ1-4; D is ambiguous. Trimming stripped 5 bases from V and 1 base from J, with 17 bases between. The V gene's germline CDR1 is LNHDA and CDR2 SQIVND (reference sequence). This CDR3 contains 17 residues.

This clonotype was observed at least ten times. The chain is built from TRBV12-3 or TRBV12-4 and TRBJ2-3; 12 bases align to TRBD2. The CDR3 consists of 17 residues. With V trimmed by 5 bases and J by 1 base, 7 bases remained unmatched. For the CDR3, the DNA is TGTGCCAGCAGTCCCCCGGGACTAGCGGGCCGCACAGATACGCAGTATTTT. The encoded protein is CASSPPGLAGRTDTQYF.

The rearrangement links TRBV9 to TRBJ2-1; 9 bases are shared with TRBD2. The germline V gene has CDR1 SGDLS and CDR2 YYNGEE. J gave up 2 bases and V 3 bases, and 3 bases lay outside the gene matches. This CDR3 is built from 15 residues. This CDR3 reads CASSGSGRTYNEQFF. DNA of the CDR3: TGTGCCAGCAGCGGGAGCGGGAGGACCTACAATGAGCAGTTCTTC.

The CDR3 is CSARDWEKGDQSSYEQYF. The DNA for the CDR3 is TGCAGTGCTAGAGATTGGGAGAAGGGGGACCAAAGCTCCTACGAGCAGTACTTC. This chain joins TRBV20-1 and TRBJ2-7; D possibly corresponds to TRBD1 (6 bases). CDR3 size: 18 residues. The germline V gene encodes CDR1 DFQATT and CDR2 SNEGSKA (reference sequence). V was clipped by 0 bases and J by 0 bases, with 21 bases between them.

In its sample, this clonotype was seen many times. The chain combines TRBV10-1 with TRBJ1-1; D is unclear. The CDR3 runs 13 residues. Trimming removed 2 bases from V and 1 base from J, with 5 bases in between. Germline V CDR1 and CDR2: WNHNN, SYGVQD (reference sequence). The chain's CDR3 is CASSEARNTEAFF. The DNA of the CDR3 is TGCGCCAGCAGTGAGGCCCGGAACACTGAAGCTTTCTTT.

This clonotype was recorded at least ten times. The chain's CDR3 is CASSTGNQPQHF. The CDR3 DNA reads as TGTGCCAGCAGTACAGGGAATCAGCCCCAGCATTTT. The chain couples TRBV6-5 to TRBJ1-5, with D perhaps TRBD1 (6 bases). From germline, CDR1 is MNHEY and CDR2 SVGAGI. V lost 5 bases to trimming and J lost 4 bases, with 6 bases between them. The CDR3 covers 12 residues.

This clonotype was observed at least ten times. The chain is built from TRBV6-6 and TRBJ2-3; D not certain. Germline V gene sequence: CDR1 MNHNY, CDR2 SVGAGI (reference sequence). The ends were cut back, 8 bases at V and 3 bases at J, with 9 bases in the middle. This CDR3 has 12 amino acids. CDR3 region: CASGAGTDTQYF. The CDR3 region has the DNA TGTGCCAGCGGAGCCGGAACAGATACGCAGTATTTT.

This clonotype was seen many times. The chain uses TRBV7-9 and TRBJ1-5; maybe TRBD1 (5 bases). Looked up from germline, CDR1 is SEHNR and CDR2 is FQNEAQ (reference sequence). V lost 2 bases and J 1 base, leaving 9 bases between the germline ends. The length of the CDR3 is 15 residues. The CDR3 nucleotides are TGTGCCAGCAGCTTACAGGGCGACAGCAATCAGCCCCAGCATTTT. Encoded protein: CASSLQGDSNQPQHF.

This clonotype was counted ten times or more. The chain has TRBV7-2 and TRBJ2-3; D gene uncertain. CDR3 length equals 15 residues. Trimming removed 1 base at V and 2 bases at J, with 10 bases between. The germline V gene has CDR1 SGHTA and CDR2 FQGNSA. The CDR3 loop is CASSLGALITDTQYF. CDR3 DNA sequence: TGTGCCAGCAGCTTAGGGGCTCTCATCACAGATACGCAGTATTTT.

This clonotype was counted at least ten times. The rearrangement joins TRBV18 to TRBJ2-6, with D possibly matching TRBD1 (6 bases). V shed 1 base and J shed 0 bases, with 10 bases lying between them. The CDR3 is made up of 17 amino acids. CDR1 and CDR2 from the germline V gene are KGHSH and LQKENI. CDR3 in DNA: TGTGCCAGCTCACCACGGGGACACTACTCTGGGGCCAACGTCCTGACTTTC. It codes for CASSPRGHYSGANVLTF.

The table lists this clonotype with many counts. The chain combines TRBV30 with TRBJ2-5; no clear D. Trimming left V 5 bases short and J 1 base short, with 8 bases between. Looked up from germline, CDR1 is GTSNPN and CDR2 is SVGIG (reference sequence). The CDR3 covers 12 residues. The CDR3 region has the DNA TGTGCCTGGGTCGGTAGCCAAGAGACCCAGTACTTC. It encodes CAWVGSQETQYF. The full variable domain, rest sourced from reference TRBV30 and TRBJ2-5, is SQTIHQWPATLVQPVGSPLSLECTVEGTSNPNLYWYRQAAGRGLQLLFYSVGIGQISSEVPQNLSASRPQDRQFILSSKKLLLSDSGFYLCAWVGSQETQYFGPGTRLLVL.

This clonotype was counted ten times or more. The chain employs TRBV9 and TRBJ2-5; TRBD2 might be the D (5 bases). The CDR3 is 14 residues long. Per germline, CDR1 SGDLS and CDR2 YYNGEE. V was trimmed by 4 bases and J by 2 bases, leaving 12 bases between them. Here the CDR3 reads CASSPGWEQETQYF. For the CDR3, the DNA is TGTGCCAGCAGCCCGGGGTGGGAGCAAGAGACCCAGTACTTC. The variable domain in full, completed from reference TRBV9 and TRBJ2-5, reads DSGVTQTPKHLITATGQRVTLRCSPRSGDLSVYWYQQSLDQGLQFLIQYYNGEERAKGNILERFSAQQFPDLHSELNLSSLELGDSALYFCASSPGWEQETQYFGPGTRLLVL.

This clonotype was detected ten times or more. This chain links TRBV11-2 with TRBJ2-3; 8 bases fit TRBD2. Germline-derived CDR1 and CDR2 are SGHAT and FQNNGV. The CDR3 totals 17 residues. V dropped 5 bases and J dropped 6; count of bases not matched to a gene: 16. The DNA for the CDR3 is TGTGCCAGCAGCGGCGCGGTTACGGGAGGGCCGGGGGATACGCAGTATTTT. It encodes CASSGAVTGGPGDTQYF.

This clonotype appeared many times. The gene calls are TRBV6-5 and TRBJ2-7; 7 nucleotides align to TRBD2. CDR1 and CDR2 (germline): MNHEY, SVGAGI. With 7 bases clipped from V and 4 bases from J, the junction kept 13 bases outside the gene matches. The CDR3 sequence is 15 residues long. CDR3 nucleotide sequence: TGTGCCAGCACCCTTGCGCTCAGCGGGACTTACGAGCAGTACTTC. Translation: CASTLALSGTYEQYF.

The V call is TRBV3-1, the J call TRBJ2-7, with a weak D call TRBD2 (5 bases). The germline V and J ends were trimmed by 1 base and 9 bases, with 13 bases remaining between them. Germline values: CDR1 LGHDT, CDR2 YNNKEL (reference sequence). This CDR3 is built from 13 residues. The CDR3 here is CASSQGPDRGQYF. The CDR3 nucleotides are TGTGCCAGCAGCCAAGGGCCTGACCGGGGGCAGTACTTC.

This clonotype came up many times. The chain has TRBV7-2 and TRBJ2-3, with TRBD2 as a possible D gene (5 bases). The CDR3 sequence is 15 residues long. Trimming took off 3 bases at V and 0 bases at J, with 10 bases between the two ends. CDR1 and CDR2 (germline): SGHTA, FQGNSA. CDR3 loop: CASSLSSLSTDTQYF. The CDR3 DNA is TGTGCCAGCAGCTTGTCTAGCCTTAGCACAGATACGCAGTATTTT.

This clonotype has ten or more counts. The rearrangement links TRBV7-3 to TRBJ1-1; tentatively, D is TRBD1 (5 bases). The CDR3 runs 15 residues. Germline V lookup: CDR1 SGHTA, CDR2 FQGTGA. Trimming stripped 0 bases from V and 0 bases from J, with 8 bases between. CDR3: CASSLTGRMNTEAFF. As DNA, the CDR3 is TGTGCCAGCAGCTTAACGGGACGGATGAACACTGAAGCTTTCTTT.

This clonotype was seen repeatedly, ten times or more. The chain links TRBV24-1 to TRBJ2-1; 10 bases fit TRBD2. The J segment lost 4 bases and the V segment lost 3 bases, leaving 5 bases of the junction unmatched. Per the germline V gene, CDR1 is KGHDR and CDR2 is SFDVKD. This CDR3 comprises 16 residues. CDR3 sequence reads: CATSDPLAGVYNEQFF. The CDR3 DNA is TGTGCCACCAGTGATCCTCTAGCGGGAGTGTACAATGAGCAGTTCTTC.

This clonotype was seen repeatedly, ten times or more. V is TRBV4-3 and J is TRBJ2-7, with no clear D. Trimming pared 1 base from V and 0 bases from J, leaving 10 bases between. Germline V gene sequence: CDR1 LGHNA, CDR2 YSLEER. The CDR3 runs 15 residues. CDR3 amino acids: CASSQAISISYEQYF. The CDR3 nucleotides are TGCGCCAGCAGCCAAGCAATAAGTATCTCCTACGAGCAGTACTTC.

This clonotype was detected ten times or more. This rearrangement joins TRBV7-2 to TRBJ1-6, with D possibly matching TRBD1 (5 bases). V lost 4 bases, J lost 1 base, and 8 bases lay in between. The CDR3 runs to 15 residues. Germline V lookup: CDR1 SGHTA, CDR2 FQGNSA. CDR3 in amino acids: CASSSHRSYNSPLHF. CDR3 DNA: TGTGCCAGCAGCTCCCACAGGTCCTATAATTCACCCCTCCACTTT.

Remarks on this clonotype: One junction end disagrees with the germline gene, perhaps due to a read error. V usage is TRBV4-3 and J usage is TRBJ1-3, with a possible D match to TRBD1 (6 bases). The V gene's germline CDR1 is LGHNA and CDR2 YSLEER. The CDR3 is made up of 18 amino acids. The CDR3 reads CASSQEMGGFSLGNTTYF. For the CDR3, the DNA is TGCGCCAGCAGCCAAGAAATGGGGGGCTTTTCGTTAGGAAACACCACATATTTT.

The table lists this clonotype with many counts. CDR3 loop: CASTITGFWDLLDGEQFF. For the CDR3, the DNA is TGTGCCAGCACTATCACCGGTTTCTGGGACCTCCTCGACGGTGAGCAGTTCTTC. The chain joins TRBV5-5 to TRBJ2-1; D might be TRBD1 or TRBD2, each matching 5 bases. With 6 bases removed from V and 9 bases from J, the gap between germline ends came to 31 bases. The CDR3 consists of 18 residues. Germline loops: CDR1 SGHKS, CDR2 YYEKEE (reference sequence).

This clonotype was counted between two and nine times. The chain joins TRBV6-2 or TRBV6-3 to TRBJ2-7; the match to TRBD1 covers 8 bases. The V segment lost 6 bases and the J segment 6 bases; nucleotides outside the gene matches: 10. CDR1 is MNHEY and CDR2 is SVGEGT in the germline V gene. There are 14 residues in the CDR3. The CDR3 region is CASRPGGTGSEQYF. CDR3 nucleotides: TGTGCCAGCAGACCCGGCGGGACAGGAAGCGAGCAGTACTTC.

This clonotype came up many times. J is TRBJ1-1 and V is TRBV7-9; 7 bases are a match to TRBD1. J gave up 6 bases and V 4 bases, and 14 bases lay outside the gene matches. Germline V gives CDR1 SEHNR, CDR2 FQNEAQ (reference sequence). CDR3 length: 16 amino acids. The CDR3 nucleotides read TGTGCCAGCAGCTCGACCTCAGGTCAGGGGGGGGCTGAAGCTTTCTTT. This codes for CASSSTSGQGGAEAFF. The full variable domain, completed using reference TRBV7-9 and TRBJ1-1, is DTGVSQNPRHKITKRGQNVTFRCDPISEHNRLYWYRQTLGQGPEFLTYFQNEAQLEKSRLLSDRFSAERPKGSFSTLEIQRTEQGDSAMYLCASSSTSGQGGAEAFFGQGTRLTVV.

Ten or more counts support this clonotype. V gene TRBV6-5 combines with J gene TRBJ2-6; tentatively, D is TRBD2 (5 bases). With 2 bases removed from V and 7 bases from J, the gap between germline ends came to 12 bases. The CDR3 spans 15 residues. Germline V gives CDR1 MNHEY, CDR2 SVGAGI. This CDR3 reads CASSYRIEGANVLTF. For the CDR3, the DNA is TGTGCCAGCAGTTACCGGATTGAGGGAGCCAACGTCCTGACTTTC.

This clonotype has only a few counts. The J gene is TRBJ1-2, the V gene TRBV29-1, with D tentatively TRBD1 (6 bases). CDR3 size: 14 residues. Looked up from germline, CDR1 is SQVTM and CDR2 is ANQGSEA. Trimming shortened V by 6 bases and J by 3 bases, and 17 bases separated the two germline ends. As DNA, the CDR3 is TGCAGCGTCCCAACCACAGGGTCTTACTATGGCTACACCTTC. It codes for CSVPTTGSYYGYTF. Combining the CDR3 with reference TRBV29-1 and TRBJ1-2 gives the whole variable domain SAVISQKPSRDICQRGTSLTIQCQVDSQVTMMFWYRQQPGQSLTLIATANQGSEATYESGFVIDKFPISRPNLTFSTLTVSNMSPEDSSIYLCSVPTTGSYYGYTFGSGTRLTVV.

Ten or more counts support this clonotype. The chain employs TRBV11-2 and TRBJ2-3, with 7 bases that match TRBD1. CDR1 SGHAT and CDR2 FQNNGV come from the germline V gene. V dropped 0 bases and J dropped 1; count of bases not matched to a gene: 4. The CDR3 spans 16 residues. CDR3 amino acids: CASSLDQGTGTDTQYF. CDR3 in DNA: TGTGCCAGCAGCTTAGATCAAGGGACAGGCACAGATACGCAGTATTTT.